The clone carrying this TCR beta chain was observed a handful of times. The antigen is not known. 5'RACE with constant-segment primers built TCRalpha and TCRbeta cDNA libraries with UMIs. TCRdb recomputed calls from the 5' RACE reads with MiXCR, one row per CDR3 protein. The sample consists of fewer than 400,000 distinct CDR3 sequences, about 16% of them appearing once. The data stem from a study of T-cell memory formation after mild COVID-19. Study background: TCR clusters were mostly confined to one donor each. Broader study findings: Confirmation of SARS-CoV-2 specificity was lacking for second-wave clones peaking day 37. The study found contracting CD4+ clones mainly in CM and EM and contracting CD8+ clones in EMRA.

Germline V gene lookup returns CDR1 SGHTA and CDR2 FQGNSA. The CDR3 sequence is 16 residues long. V lost 5 bases and J lost 1; bases outside the gene matches: 9. Sequenced: PBMCs or a T cell subset sorted from them (not recorded which). The V call is TRBV7-2, the J call TRBJ2-3, with TRBD1 identical over 7 bases. The TCR originated in a young man who had mild COVID-19 (a few samples of this study predate the infection). Cell type and time point are not known. The CDR3 reads CASSPQTGSGTDTQYF. CDR3 bases: TGTGCCAGCAGCCCACAGACAGGGTCGGGCACAGATACGCAGTATTTT. The entire variable domain, with the rest obtained from reference TRBV7-2 and TRBJ2-3, is as follows: GAGVSQSPSNKVTEKGKDVELRCDPISGHTALYWYRQSLGQGLEFLIYFQGNSAPDKSGLPSDRFSAERTGGSVSTLTIQRTQQEDSAVYLCASSPQTGSGTDTQYFGPGTRLTVL.